The rows below give T cell receptor beta chains drawn from one sample of a study of blood T cell repertoires in COVID-19. Clones were read by immunoSEQ multiplex PCR, and TCRdb kept only the in-frame ones, dropping some. The table shows tens of thousands of clones, with around 83% occurring only once. Sequencing was performed on peripheral blood. The receptors shown here come from a man aged 45 to 65 with acute or convalescent COVID-19. Each CDR3 is given with its conserved first and last residue. Each record gives: CDR3 protein, CDR3 DNA, clone size, J gene, V gene, D gene. A D gene is named only where the DNA matches it firmly. Expanded clones are given a class, and other clones once, few, many or no size at all.

CDR3: CASSLVESGQVEQFF
DNA: TGTGCCAGCAGCTTAGTAGAGTCCGGACAGGTTGAGCAGTTCTTC
size: NA
J: TRBJ2-1
V: TRBV7-2
D: TRBD1

CDR3: CASSFYGLAALSYEQYF
DNA: TGCGCCAGCAGCTTTTACGGACTAGCGGCGCTCTCCTACGAGCAGTACTTC
size: once
J: TRBJ2-7
V: TRBV5-1
D: TRBD2

CDR3: CASSLNRQGALTDTQYF
DNA: TGTGCCAGCAGTTTAAACCGACAGGGGGCCCTCACAGATACGCAGTATTTT
size: NA
J: TRBJ2-3
V: TRBV28
D: TRBD1

CDR3: CASSWDSLNTEAFF
DNA: TGTGCCAGCAGCTGGGACAGCTTGAACACTGAAGCTTTCTTT
size: NA
J: TRBJ1-1
V: TRBV6-2/TRBV6-3
D: TRBD1

CDR3: CASSFSGGRYNEQFF
DNA: TGCGCCAGCAGCTTCAGCGGGGGGCGGTACAATGAGCAGTTCTTC
size: NA
J: TRBJ2-1
V: TRBV5-1
D: TRBD2

CDR3: CASSSITGQLSGNTIYF
DNA: TGTGCCAGCAGTTCGATAACAGGACAGCTCTCTGGAAACACCATATATTTT
size: NA
J: TRBJ1-3
V: TRBV28
D: NA

CDR3: CASSLHEVNEQFF
DNA: TGTGCCAGCAGCCTCCATGAGGTCAATGAGCAGTTCTTC
size: NA
J: TRBJ2-1
V: TRBV7-9
D: NA

CDR3: CASSTGTGVGGSNQPQHF
DNA: TGTGCCAGTAGTACCGGGACAGGGGTGGGTGGAAGCAATCAGCCCCAGCATTTT
size: NA
J: TRBJ1-5
V: TRBV19
D: TRBD1

CDR3: CASSFPRGHEQFF
DNA: TGTGCCAGCAGCTTCCCCAGGGGACATGAGCAGTTCTTC
size: NA
J: TRBJ2-1
V: TRBV7-2
D: NA

CDR3: CASSVASTPNQETQYF
DNA: TGTGCCAGTAGTGTGGCATCGACTCCTAACCAAGAGACCCAGTACTTC
size: NA
J: TRBJ2-5
V: TRBV19
D: NA

CDR3: CASSSFGREGNEQFF
DNA: TGTGCCAGCAGTTCGTTCGGACGGGAGGGGAATGAGCAGTTCTTC
size: once
J: TRBJ2-1
V: TRBV6-2/TRBV6-3
D: TRBD2

CDR3: CASSPGTDGNTIYF
DNA: TGTGCCAGCAGTCCCGGGACAGATGGAAACACCATATATTTT
size: NA
J: TRBJ1-3
V: TRBV27
D: TRBD1

CDR3: CASSPGGTNEKLFF
DNA: TGTGCCAGCAGCCCCGGGGGGACTAATGAAAAACTGTTTTTT
size: NA
J: TRBJ1-4
V: TRBV5-5
D: NA

CDR3: CASSESFRDEQYF
DNA: TGCGCCAGCAGTGAGTCCTTTCGTGACGAGCAGTACTTC
size: NA
J: TRBJ2-7
V: TRBV10-2
D: NA

CDR3: CASSSGTVPETQYF
DNA: TGTGCCAGCAGCTCCGGGACAGTTCCCGAGACCCAGTACTTC
size: NA
J: TRBJ2-5
V: TRBV6-6
D: TRBD1

CDR3: CASSGDFYEQYF
DNA: TGTGCCAGTAGTGGGGACTTCTACGAGCAGTACTTC
size: NA
J: TRBJ2-7
V: TRBV19
D: NA

CDR3: CASSQGLGNTGELFF
DNA: TGTGCCAGTAGCCAGGGACTAGGGAACACCGGGGAGCTGTTTTTT
size: NA
J: TRBJ2-2
V: TRBV19
D: TRBD2

CDR3: CASSLDSSYNEQFF
DNA: TGCGCCAGCAGCTTGGATAGTTCCTACAATGAGCAGTTCTTC
size: NA
J: TRBJ2-1
V: TRBV5-1
D: NA

CDR3: CASRIQGGQPQHF
DNA: TGTGCCAGCAGAATCCAGGGAGGGCAGCCCCAGCATTTT
size: NA
J: TRBJ1-5
V: TRBV28
D: NA

CDR3: CASSVGGTGASGYTF
DNA: TGTGCCAGCAGCGTAGGGGGGACGGGAGCTTCGGGCTACACCTTC
size: NA
J: TRBJ1-2
V: TRBV9
D: NA

CDR3: CASGQGSYNEQFF
DNA: TGTGCCAGTGGACAGGGGTCGTACAATGAGCAGTTCTTC
size: NA
J: TRBJ2-1
V: TRBV9
D: TRBD1

CDR3: CASTNGGLSVNAQFF
DNA: TGTGCCAGCACCAATGGGGGACTTTCCGTCAACGCGCAGTTCTTC
size: NA
J: TRBJ2-1
V: TRBV7-9
D: NA

CDR3: CASSHRPLGTGVGYGYTF
DNA: TGTGCCAGCAGTCACCGACCCCTGGGGACAGGGGTAGGCTATGGCTACACCTTC
size: NA
J: TRBJ1-2
V: TRBV6-6
D: TRBD1

CDR3: CASSIQGNSPLHF
DNA: TGTGCCAGTAGTATACAGGGAAATTCACCCCTCCACTTT
size: NA
J: TRBJ1-6
V: TRBV19
D: NA

CDR3: CASSLSGLAGRAGDTQYF
DNA: TGTGCCAGCAGCCTAAGCGGTCTAGCGGGACGAGCAGGGGATACGCAGTATTTT
size: NA
J: TRBJ2-3
V: TRBV9
D: TRBD2

CDR3: CASSSPGTGPGNQPQHF
DNA: TGTGCCAGCAGCTCCCCCGGGACAGGGCCTGGCAATCAGCCCCAGCATTTT
size: NA
J: TRBJ1-5
V: TRBV5-7
D: TRBD1

CDR3: CASSLVGGGDTEAFF
DNA: TGTGCCAGCAGCTTGGTGGGCGGGGGAGACACTGAAGCTTTCTTT
size: NA
J: TRBJ1-1
V: TRBV5-6
D: NA

CDR3: CASSLGATNEKLFF
DNA: TGTGCCAGCTCTCTAGGGGCAACTAATGAAAAACTGTTTTTT
size: NA
J: TRBJ1-4
V: TRBV18
D: NA

CDR3: CASSQTASVTYGYTF
DNA: TGCGCCAGCAGCCAGACAGCCTCTGTTACCTATGGCTACACCTTC
size: NA
J: TRBJ1-2
V: TRBV5-1
D: NA

CDR3: CASSRGQRTYEQYF
DNA: TGTGCCAGCAGCCGGGGACAGAGAACCTACGAGCAGTACTTC
size: NA
J: TRBJ2-7
V: TRBV3-1/TRBV3-2
D: TRBD1

CDR3: CASSAPGQGAREQFF
DNA: TGTGCCAGTAGTGCCCCGGGACAGGGGGCTCGGGAGCAGTTCTTC
size: NA
J: TRBJ2-1
V: TRBV19
D: TRBD1

CDR3: CASLGGTTQYF
DNA: TGTGCCAGTCTCGGGGGGACTACGCAGTATTTT
size: few
J: TRBJ2-3
V: TRBV28
D: TRBD2

CDR3: CASSPGTSGGRSTDTQYF
DNA: TGCGCCAGCAGCCCCGGGACTAGCGGGGGGCGTAGCACAGATACGCAGTATTTT
size: NA
J: TRBJ2-3
V: TRBV4-1
D: TRBD2

CDR3: CASSPRFETQYF
DNA: TGTGCCAGCAGCCCCCGTTTTGAGACCCAGTACTTC
size: NA
J: TRBJ2-5
V: TRBV3-1/TRBV3-2
D: NA

CDR3: CASSSRLAGSNEQFF
DNA: TGTGCCAGCAGTTCTAGACTAGCGGGAAGCAATGAGCAGTTCTTC
size: few
J: TRBJ2-1
V: TRBV28
D: TRBD2

CDR3: CAITKGQGNEQFF
DNA: TGTGCCATCACCAAGGGACAGGGCAATGAGCAGTTCTTC
size: NA
J: TRBJ2-1
V: TRBV10-3
D: TRBD1

CDR3: CASSLGGQALYGYTF
DNA: TGTGCCAGCAGCTTGGGGGGGCAGGCACTCTATGGCTACACCTTC
size: NA
J: TRBJ1-2
V: TRBV5-5
D: NA

CDR3: CASKMGGNQETQYF
DNA: TGTGCCAGCAAAATGGGCGGGAACCAAGAGACCCAGTACTTC
size: once
J: TRBJ2-5
V: TRBV6-5
D: NA

CDR3: CASRSDRTQETQYF
DNA: TGCGCCAGCAGATCCGACAGAACCCAAGAGACCCAGTACTTC
size: NA
J: TRBJ2-5
V: TRBV10-2
D: NA

CDR3: CASSSSHPTYNEQFF
DNA: TGTGCCAGCAGCTCATCTCACCCTACGTACAATGAGCAGTTCTTC
size: NA
J: TRBJ2-1
V: TRBV7-2
D: NA